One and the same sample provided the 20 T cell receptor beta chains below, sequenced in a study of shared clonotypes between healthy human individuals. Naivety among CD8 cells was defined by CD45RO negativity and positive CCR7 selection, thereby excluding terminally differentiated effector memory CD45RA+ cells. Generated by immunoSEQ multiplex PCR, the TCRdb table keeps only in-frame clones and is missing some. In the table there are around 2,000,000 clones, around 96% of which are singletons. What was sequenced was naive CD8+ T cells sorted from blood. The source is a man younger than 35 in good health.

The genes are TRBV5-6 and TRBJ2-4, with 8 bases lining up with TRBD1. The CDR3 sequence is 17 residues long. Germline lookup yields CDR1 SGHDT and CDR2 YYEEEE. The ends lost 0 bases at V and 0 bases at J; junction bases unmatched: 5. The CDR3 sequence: CASSLGQGAGAKNIQYF. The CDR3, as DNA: TGTGCCAGCAGCTTGGGGCAGGGGGCAGGAGCCAAAAACATTCAGTACTTC.

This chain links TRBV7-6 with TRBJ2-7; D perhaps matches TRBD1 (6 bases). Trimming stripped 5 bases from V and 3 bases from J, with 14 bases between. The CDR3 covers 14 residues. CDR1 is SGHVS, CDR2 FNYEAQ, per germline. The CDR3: CASSPVAGDYEQYF. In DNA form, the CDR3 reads TGTGCCAGCAGCCCCGTGGCAGGGGACTACGAGCAGTACTTC.

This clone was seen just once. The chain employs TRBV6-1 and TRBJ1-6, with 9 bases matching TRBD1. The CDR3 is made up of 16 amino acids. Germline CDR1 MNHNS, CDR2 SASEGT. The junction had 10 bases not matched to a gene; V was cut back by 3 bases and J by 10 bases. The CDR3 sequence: CASSESGTGSASPLHF. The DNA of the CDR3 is TGTGCCAGCAGTGAGTCCGGGACAGGGAGTGCCTCACCCCTCCACTTT.

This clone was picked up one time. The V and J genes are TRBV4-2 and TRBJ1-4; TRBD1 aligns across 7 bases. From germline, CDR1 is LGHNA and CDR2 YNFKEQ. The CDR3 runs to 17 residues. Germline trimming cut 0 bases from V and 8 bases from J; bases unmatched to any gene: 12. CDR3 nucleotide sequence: TGTGCCAGCAGCCAAGAAAGCAAGGGCGACAGGGACGAAAAACTGTTTTTT. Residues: CASSQESKGDRDEKLFF.

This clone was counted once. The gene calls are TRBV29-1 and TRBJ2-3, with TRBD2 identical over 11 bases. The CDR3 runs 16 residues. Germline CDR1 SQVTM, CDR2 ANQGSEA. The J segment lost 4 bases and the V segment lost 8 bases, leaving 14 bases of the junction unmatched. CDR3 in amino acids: CSYWRLAGGGADTQYF. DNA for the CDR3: TGCAGCTATTGGCGGCTAGCGGGAGGTGGCGCAGATACGCAGTATTTT.

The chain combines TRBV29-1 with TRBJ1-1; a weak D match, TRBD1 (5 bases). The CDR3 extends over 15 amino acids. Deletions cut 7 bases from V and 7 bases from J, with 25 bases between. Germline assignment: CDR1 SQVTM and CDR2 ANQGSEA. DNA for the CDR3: TGCAGCGCCGAAGGTTCGGGCTTCGGGGGAGATGAAGCTTTCTTT. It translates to CSAEGSGFGGDEAFF.

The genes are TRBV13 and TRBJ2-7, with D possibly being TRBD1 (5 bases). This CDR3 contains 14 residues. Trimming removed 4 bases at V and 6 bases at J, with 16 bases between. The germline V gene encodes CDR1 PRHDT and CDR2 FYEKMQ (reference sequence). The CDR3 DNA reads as TGTGCCAGCAGCTCGACAGTGGATGTGATCGAGCAGTACTTC. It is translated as CASSSTVDVIEQYF. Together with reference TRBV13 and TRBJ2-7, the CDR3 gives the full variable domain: AAGVIQSPRHLIKEKRETATLKCYPIPRHDTVYWYQQGPGQDPQFLISFYEKMQSDKGSIPDRFSAQQFSDYHSELNMSSLELGDSALYFCASSSTVDVIEQYFGPGTRLTVT.

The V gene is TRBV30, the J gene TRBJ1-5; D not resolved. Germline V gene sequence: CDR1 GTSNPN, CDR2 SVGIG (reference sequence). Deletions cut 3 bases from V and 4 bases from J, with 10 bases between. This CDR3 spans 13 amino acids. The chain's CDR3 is CAWSVDINQPQHF. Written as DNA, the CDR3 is TGTGCCTGGAGCGTTGACATAAATCAGCCCCAGCATTTT.

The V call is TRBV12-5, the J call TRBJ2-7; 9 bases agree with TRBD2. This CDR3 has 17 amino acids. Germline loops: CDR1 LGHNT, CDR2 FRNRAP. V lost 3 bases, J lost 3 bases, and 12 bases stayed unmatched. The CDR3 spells CASGLRLAGSRDYEQYF. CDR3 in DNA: TGTGCTAGTGGTTTACGTCTAGCGGGATCCCGGGACTACGAGCAGTACTTC.

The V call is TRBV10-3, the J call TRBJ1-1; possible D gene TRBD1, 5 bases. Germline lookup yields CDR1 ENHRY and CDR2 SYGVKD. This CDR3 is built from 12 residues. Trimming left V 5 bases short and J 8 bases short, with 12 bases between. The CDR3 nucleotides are TGTGCCATCAGTTCGGGGGTTTCCGAAGCTTTCTTT. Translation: CAISSGVSEAFF.

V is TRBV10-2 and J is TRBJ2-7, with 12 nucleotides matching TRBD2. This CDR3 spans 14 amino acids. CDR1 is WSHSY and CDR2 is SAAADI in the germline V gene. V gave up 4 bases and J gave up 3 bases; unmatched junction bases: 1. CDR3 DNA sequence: TGCGCCAGCAGTGGACTAGCGGGAGTCTACGAGCAGTACTTC. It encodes CASSGLAGVYEQYF.

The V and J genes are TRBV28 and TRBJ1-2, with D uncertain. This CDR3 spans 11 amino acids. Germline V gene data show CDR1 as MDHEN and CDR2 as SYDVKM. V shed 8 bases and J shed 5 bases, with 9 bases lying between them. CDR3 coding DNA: TGTGCCAGCCGTGACCCATATGGCTACACCTTC. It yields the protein CASRDPYGYTF.

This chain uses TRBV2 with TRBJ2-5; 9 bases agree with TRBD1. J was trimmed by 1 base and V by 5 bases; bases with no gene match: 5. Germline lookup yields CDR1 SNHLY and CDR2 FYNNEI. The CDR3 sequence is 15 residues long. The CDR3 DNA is TGTGCCAGCAGTTGGACAGGGGAAGGCCAAGAGACCCAGTACTTC. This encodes CASSWTGEGQETQYF.

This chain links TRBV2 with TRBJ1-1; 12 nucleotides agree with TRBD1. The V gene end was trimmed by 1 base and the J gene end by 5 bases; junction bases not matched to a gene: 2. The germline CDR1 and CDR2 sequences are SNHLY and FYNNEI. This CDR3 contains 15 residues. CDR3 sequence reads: CASSEEGQGATEAFF. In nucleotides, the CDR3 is TGTGCCAGCAGTGAAGAGGGACAGGGGGCTACTGAAGCTTTCTTT. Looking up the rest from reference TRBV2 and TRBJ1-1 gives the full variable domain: EPEVTQTPSHQVTQMGQEVILRCVPISNHLYFYWYRQILGQKVEFLVSFYNNEISEKSEIFDDQFSVERPDGSNFTLKIRSTKLEDSAMYFCASSEEGQGATEAFFGQGTRLTVV.

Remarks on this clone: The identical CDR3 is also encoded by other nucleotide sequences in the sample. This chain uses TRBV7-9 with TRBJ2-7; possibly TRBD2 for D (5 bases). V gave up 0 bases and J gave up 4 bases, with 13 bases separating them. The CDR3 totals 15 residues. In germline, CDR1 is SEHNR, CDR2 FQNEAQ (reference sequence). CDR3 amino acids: CASSLATGIAYEQYF. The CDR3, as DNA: TGTGCCAGCAGCTTAGCGACGGGGATAGCGTACGAGCAGTACTTC.

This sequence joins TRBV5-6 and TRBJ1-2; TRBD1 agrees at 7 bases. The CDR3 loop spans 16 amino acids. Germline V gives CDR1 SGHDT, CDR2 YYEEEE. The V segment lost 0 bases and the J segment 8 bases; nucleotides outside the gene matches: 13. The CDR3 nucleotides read TGTGCCAGCAGCTTGGAACTGACAGGGAACCTATGGGGCTACACCTTC. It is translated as CASSLELTGNLWGYTF.

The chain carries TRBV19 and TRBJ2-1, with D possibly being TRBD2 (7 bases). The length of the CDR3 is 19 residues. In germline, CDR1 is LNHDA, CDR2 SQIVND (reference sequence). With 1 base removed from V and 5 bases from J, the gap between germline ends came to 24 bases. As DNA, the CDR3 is TGTGCCAGTAGTATAGCTGGACTAGGCTTTGAGGGGGAGAACAATGAGCAGTTCTTC. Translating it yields CASSIAGLGFEGENNEQFF.

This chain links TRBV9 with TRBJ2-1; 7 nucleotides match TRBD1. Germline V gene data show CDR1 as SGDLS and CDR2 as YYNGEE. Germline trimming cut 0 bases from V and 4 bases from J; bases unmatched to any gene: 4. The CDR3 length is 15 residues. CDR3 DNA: TGTGCCAGCAGCGTAGTAGGGACAGAGTACAATGAGCAGTTCTTC. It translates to CASSVVGTEYNEQFF.

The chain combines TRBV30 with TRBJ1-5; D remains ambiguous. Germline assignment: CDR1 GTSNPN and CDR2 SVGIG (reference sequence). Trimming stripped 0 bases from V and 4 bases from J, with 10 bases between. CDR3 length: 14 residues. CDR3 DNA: TGTGCCTGGAGTGTACAGTTGGGGAATCAGCCCCAGCATTTT. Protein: CAWSVQLGNQPQHF.

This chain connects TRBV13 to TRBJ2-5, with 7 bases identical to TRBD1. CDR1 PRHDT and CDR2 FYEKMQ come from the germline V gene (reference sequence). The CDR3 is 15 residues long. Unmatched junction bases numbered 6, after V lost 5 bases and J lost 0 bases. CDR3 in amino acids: CASSPNRGNQETQYF. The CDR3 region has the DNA TGTGCCAGCAGCCCGAACAGGGGAAACCAAGAGACCCAGTACTTC.